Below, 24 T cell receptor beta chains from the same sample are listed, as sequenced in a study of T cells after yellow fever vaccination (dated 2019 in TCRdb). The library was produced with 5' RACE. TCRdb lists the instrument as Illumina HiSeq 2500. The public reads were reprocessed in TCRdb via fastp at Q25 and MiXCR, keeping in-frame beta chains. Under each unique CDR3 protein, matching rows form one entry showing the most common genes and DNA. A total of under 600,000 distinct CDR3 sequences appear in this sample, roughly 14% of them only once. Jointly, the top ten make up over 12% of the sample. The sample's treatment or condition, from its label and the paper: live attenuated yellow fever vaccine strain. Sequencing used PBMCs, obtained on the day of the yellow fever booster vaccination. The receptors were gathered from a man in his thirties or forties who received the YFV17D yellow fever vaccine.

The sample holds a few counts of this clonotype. CDR3 DNA sequence: TGTGCCTCCACAAAGGGTTCGACAGTACAGCCCCAGCATTTT. Translation gives CASTKGSTVQPQHF. The chain employs TRBV6-2 or TRBV6-3 and TRBJ1-5; D possibly corresponds to TRBD1 (5 bases). CDR1 is MNHEY and CDR2 is SVGEGT in the germline V gene. V shed 11 bases and J shed 7 bases, with 21 bases lying between them. This CDR3 comprises 14 residues.

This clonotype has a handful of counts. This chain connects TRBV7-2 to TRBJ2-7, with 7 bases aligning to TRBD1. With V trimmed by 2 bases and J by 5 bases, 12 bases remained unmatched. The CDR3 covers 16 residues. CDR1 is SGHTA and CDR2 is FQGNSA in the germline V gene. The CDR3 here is CASSLRQGGSADEQYF. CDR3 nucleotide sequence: TGTGCCAGCAGCTTAAGACAGGGTGGATCTGCGGACGAGCAGTACTTC.

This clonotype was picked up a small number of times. This CDR3 is CASTISLGSGNTIYF. DNA of the CDR3: TGTGCCAGCACTATAAGCCTGGGCTCTGGAAACACCATATATTTT. The chain employs TRBV28 and TRBJ1-3; D not certain. Deletions cut 7 bases from V and 0 bases from J, with 13 bases between. The CDR3 contains 15 residues. Germline V lookup: CDR1 MDHEN, CDR2 SYDVKM.

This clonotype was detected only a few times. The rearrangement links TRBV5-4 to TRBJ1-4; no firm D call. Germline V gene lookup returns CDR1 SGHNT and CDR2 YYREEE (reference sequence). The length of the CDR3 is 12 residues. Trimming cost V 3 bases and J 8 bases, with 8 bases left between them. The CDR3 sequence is CASSSYGEKLFF. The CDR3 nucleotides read TGTGCCAGCAGCTCCTATGGCGAAAAACTGTTTTTT.

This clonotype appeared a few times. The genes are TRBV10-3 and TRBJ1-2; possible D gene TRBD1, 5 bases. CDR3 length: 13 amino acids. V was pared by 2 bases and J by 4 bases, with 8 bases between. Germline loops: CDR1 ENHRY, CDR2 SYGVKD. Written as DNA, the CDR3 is TGTGCCATCAGTGAGGACAGTCTCTATGGCTACACCTTC. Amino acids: CAISEDSLYGYTF.

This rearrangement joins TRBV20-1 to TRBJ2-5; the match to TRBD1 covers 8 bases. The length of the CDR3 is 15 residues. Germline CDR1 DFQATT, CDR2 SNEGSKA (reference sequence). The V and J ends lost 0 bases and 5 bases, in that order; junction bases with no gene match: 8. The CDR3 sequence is CSARDEGRGRETQYF. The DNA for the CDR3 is TGCAGTGCTAGAGATGAGGGCAGGGGGCGGGAGACCCAGTACTTC.

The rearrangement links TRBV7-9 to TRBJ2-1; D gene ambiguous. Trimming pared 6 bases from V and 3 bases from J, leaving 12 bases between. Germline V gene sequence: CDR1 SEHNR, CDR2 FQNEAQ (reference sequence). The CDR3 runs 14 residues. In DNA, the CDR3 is TGTGCCAGCAGACCCTCAGTCGGCTACAATGAGCAGTTCTTC. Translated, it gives CASRPSVGYNEQFF.

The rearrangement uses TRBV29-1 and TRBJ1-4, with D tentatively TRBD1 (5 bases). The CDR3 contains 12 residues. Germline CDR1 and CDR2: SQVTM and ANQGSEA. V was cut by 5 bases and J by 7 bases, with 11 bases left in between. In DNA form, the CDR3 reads TGCAGCGTTCGGGACCCTGGTGAAAAACTGTTTTTT. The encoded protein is CSVRDPGEKLFF.

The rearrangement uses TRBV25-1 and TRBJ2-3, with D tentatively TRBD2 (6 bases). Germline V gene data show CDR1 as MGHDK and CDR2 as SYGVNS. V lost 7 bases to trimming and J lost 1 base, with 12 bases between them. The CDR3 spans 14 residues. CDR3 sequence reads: CASMSGGGTDTQYF. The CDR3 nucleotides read TGTGCCAGCATGTCAGGCGGGGGCACAGATACGCAGTATTTT.

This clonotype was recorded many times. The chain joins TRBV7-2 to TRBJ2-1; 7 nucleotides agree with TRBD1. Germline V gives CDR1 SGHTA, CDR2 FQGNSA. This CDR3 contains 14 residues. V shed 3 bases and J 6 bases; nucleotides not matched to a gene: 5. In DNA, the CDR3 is TGTGCCAGCAGCTTGACAGGGTGGGGCAATGAGCAGTTCTTC. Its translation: CASSLTGWGNEQFF.

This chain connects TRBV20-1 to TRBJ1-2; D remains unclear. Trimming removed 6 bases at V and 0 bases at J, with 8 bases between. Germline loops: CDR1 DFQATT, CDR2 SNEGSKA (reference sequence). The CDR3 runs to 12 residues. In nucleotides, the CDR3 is TGCAGTGCCGGGGAAGCTAACTATGGCTACACCTTC. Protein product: CSAGEANYGYTF.

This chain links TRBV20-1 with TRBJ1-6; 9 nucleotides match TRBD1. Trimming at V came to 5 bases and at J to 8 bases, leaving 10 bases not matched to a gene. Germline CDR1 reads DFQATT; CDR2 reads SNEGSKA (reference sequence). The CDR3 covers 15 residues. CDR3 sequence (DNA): TGCAGTGCTCCAAAAATGACAGGGGGATATTCACCCCTCCACTTT. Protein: CSAPKMTGGYSPLHF.

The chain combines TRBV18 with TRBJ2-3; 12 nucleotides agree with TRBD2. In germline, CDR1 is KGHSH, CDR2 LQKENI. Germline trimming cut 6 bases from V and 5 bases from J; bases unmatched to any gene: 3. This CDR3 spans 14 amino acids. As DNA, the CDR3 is TGTGCCAGCTCCCCGACTAGCGGGAGAGATACGCAGTATTTT. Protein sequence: CASSPTSGRDTQYF.

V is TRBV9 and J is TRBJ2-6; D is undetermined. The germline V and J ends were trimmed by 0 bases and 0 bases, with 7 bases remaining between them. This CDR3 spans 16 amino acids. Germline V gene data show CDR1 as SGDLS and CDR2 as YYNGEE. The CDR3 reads CASSVDAYSGANVLTF. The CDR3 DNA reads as TGTGCCAGCAGCGTAGATGCGTACTCTGGGGCCAACGTCCTGACTTTC. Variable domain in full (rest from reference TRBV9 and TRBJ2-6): DSGVTQTPKHLITATGQRVTLRCSPRSGDLSVYWYQQSLDQGLQFLIQYYNGEERAKGNILERFSAQQFPDLHSELNLSSLELGDSALYFCASSVDAYSGANVLTFGAGSRLTVL.

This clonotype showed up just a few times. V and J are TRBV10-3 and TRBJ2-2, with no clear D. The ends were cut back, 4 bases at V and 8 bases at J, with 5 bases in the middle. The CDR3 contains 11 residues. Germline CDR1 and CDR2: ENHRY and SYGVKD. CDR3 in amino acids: CAISADGELFF. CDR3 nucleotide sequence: TGTGCCATCAGTGCGGATGGGGAGCTGTTTTTT.

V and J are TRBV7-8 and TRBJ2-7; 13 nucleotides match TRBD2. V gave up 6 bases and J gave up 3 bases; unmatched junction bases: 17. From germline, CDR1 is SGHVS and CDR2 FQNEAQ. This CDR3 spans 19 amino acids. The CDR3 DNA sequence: TGTGCCAGCAGGGATACAGGGGGGCCGGGACTAGCGGGACACTACGAGCAGTACTTC. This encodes CASRDTGGPGLAGHYEQYF.

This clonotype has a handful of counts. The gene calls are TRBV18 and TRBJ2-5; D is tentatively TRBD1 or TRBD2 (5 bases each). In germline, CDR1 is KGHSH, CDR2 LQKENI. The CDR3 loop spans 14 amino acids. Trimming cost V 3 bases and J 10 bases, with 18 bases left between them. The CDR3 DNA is TGTGCCAGCTCACCGGAGCTGGGGACCGCACTCCAGTACTTC. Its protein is CASSPELGTALQYF.

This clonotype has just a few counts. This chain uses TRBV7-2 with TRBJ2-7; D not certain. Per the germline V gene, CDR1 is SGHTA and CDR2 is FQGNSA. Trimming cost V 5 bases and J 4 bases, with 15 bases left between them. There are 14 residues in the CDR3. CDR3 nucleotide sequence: TGTGCCAGCAGCGCAGCATTAAACAGTTACGAGCAGTACTTC. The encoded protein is CASSAALNSYEQYF.

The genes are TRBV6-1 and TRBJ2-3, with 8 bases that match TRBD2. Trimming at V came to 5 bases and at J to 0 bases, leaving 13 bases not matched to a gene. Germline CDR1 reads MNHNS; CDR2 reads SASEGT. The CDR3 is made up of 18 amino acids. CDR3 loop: CASSISGSGYTSTDTQYF. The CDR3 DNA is TGTGCCAGCAGTATAAGCGGGAGTGGCTATACTAGCACAGATACGCAGTATTTT.

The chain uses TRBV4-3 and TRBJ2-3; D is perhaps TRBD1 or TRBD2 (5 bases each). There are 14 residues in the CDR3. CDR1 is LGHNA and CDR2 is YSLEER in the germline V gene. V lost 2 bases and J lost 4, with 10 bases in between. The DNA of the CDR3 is TGCGCCAGCAGCCAAAACGGGGACGCAGATACGCAGTATTTT. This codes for CASSQNGDADTQYF.

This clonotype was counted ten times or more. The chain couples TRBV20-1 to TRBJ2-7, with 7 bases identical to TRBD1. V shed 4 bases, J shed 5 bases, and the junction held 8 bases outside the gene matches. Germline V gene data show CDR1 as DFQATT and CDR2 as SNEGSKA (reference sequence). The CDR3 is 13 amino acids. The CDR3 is CSATVQGMNEQYF. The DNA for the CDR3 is TGCAGTGCTACCGTACAGGGGATGAACGAGCAGTACTTC.

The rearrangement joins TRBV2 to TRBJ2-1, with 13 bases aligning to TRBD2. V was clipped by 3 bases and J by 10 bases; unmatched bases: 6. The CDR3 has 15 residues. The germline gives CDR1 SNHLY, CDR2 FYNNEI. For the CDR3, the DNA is TGTGCCAGCAGTGACGGGACTAGCGGGACAGGCGAGCAGTTCTTC. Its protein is CASSDGTSGTGEQFF.

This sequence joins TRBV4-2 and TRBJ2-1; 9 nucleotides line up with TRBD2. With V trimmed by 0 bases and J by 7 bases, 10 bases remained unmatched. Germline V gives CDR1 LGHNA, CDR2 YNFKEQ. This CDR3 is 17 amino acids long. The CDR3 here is CASSQEASGALVNEQFF. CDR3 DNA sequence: TGTGCCAGCAGCCAAGAAGCTAGCGGGGCCCTGGTAAATGAGCAGTTCTTC.

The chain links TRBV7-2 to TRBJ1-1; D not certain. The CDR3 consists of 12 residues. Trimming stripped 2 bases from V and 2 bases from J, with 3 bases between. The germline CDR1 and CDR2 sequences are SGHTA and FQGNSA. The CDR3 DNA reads TGTGCCAGCAGCTTATTTAACACTGAAGCTTTCTTT. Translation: CASSLFNTEAFF. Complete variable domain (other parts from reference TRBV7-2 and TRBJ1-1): GAGVSQSPSNKVTEKGKDVELRCDPISGHTALYWYRQSLGQGLEFLIYFQGNSAPDKSGLPSDRFSAERTGGSVSTLTIQRTQQEDSAVYLCASSLFNTEAFFGQGTRLTVV.